The present T cell receptor beta chain was sequenced within a study of CD8+ T cells in alopecia areata. Whole-study results and caveats: Higher clonality was seen in lesional scalp than in normal scalp, especially in alopecia totalis/universalis.

Extracted from the samples, RNA was reverse transcribed into cDNA to serve as the sequencing template. Sequencing used immunoSEQ multiplex PCR; TCRdb keeps in-frame clones, though not all of them. Of around 80,000 clones in the sample, roughly 47% were seen once. Trimming pared 4 bases from V and 7 bases from J, leaving 11 bases between. The CDR3 covers 14 residues. Looked up from germline, CDR1 is SEHNR and CDR2 is FQNEAQ (reference sequence). Remarks on this clone: Its antigen is not identified.

Sequencing was carried out using NKG2D-high CD8+ T cells sorted from blood. The receptor was isolated from a human donor with alopecia areata. V is TRBV7-9 and J is TRBJ1-6; possible D gene TRBD1, 5 bases. CDR3 nucleotides: TGTGCCAGCAGCTCCGGGACGGTGAATTCACCCCTCCACTTT. Translation: CASSSGTVNSPLHF. The variable domain in full, with the rest retrieved from reference TRBV7-9 and TRBJ1-6, is DTGVSQNPRHKITKRGQNVTFRCDPISEHNRLYWYRQTLGQGPEFLTYFQNEAQLEKSRLLSDRFSAERPKGSFSTLEIQRTEQGDSAMYLCASSSGTVNSPLHFGNGTRLTVT.